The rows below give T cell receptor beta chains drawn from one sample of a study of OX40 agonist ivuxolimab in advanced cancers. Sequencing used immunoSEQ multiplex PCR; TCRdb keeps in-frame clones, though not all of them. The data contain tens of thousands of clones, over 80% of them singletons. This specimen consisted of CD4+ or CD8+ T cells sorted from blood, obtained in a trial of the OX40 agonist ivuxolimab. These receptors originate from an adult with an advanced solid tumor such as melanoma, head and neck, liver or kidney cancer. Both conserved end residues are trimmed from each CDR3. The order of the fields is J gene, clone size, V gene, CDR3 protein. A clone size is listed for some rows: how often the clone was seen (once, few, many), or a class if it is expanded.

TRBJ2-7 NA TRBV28 ASRTGGVVFEQY
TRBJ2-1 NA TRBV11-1 ASRSSGRGSYNEQF
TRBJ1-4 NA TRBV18 ATRSSRASEKLF
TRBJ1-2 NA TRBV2 ASMLEREYGYT
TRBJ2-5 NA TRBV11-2 ASSSVAQETQY
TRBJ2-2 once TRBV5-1 ASSVDLSLLTGELF
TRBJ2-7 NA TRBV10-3 AIRGLAGSYEQY
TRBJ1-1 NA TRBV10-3 AISESGGGMNTEAF
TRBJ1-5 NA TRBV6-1 ASKAALLGTQPQH
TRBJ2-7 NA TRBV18 ASSPPGVPYEQY
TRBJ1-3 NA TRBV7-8 ASSLTEGLGGNTIY
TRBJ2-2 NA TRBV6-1 ASREGPGELF
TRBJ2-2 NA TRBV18 ASSPRLVNTGELF
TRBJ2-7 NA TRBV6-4 ASSEGAGPYEQY
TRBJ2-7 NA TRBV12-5 ASGRAGGYEQY
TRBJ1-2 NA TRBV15 ATSRGGSLYGYT
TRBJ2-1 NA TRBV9 ASSVGGGSVYNEQF
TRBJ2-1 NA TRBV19 ASSIEGGFGSLNEQF
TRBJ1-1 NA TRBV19 ASSNPVGRNRAF
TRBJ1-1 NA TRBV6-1 ASSGTGRTEAF
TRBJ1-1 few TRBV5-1 ASSLGQGSEAF
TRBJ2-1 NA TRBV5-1 ASSPSEGRGEQF
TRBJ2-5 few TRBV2 ASSDFPGLEMKTQY
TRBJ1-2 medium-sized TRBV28 ASSLLGGYGYT
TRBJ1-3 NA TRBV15 ATSRDIGSGNTIY